This entry concerns a single TCR beta chain. Its antigen is not identified. The sample belongs to a study of T cell responses to AZD1222 COVID-19 vaccine. Profiled with immunoSEQ multiplex PCR; TCRdb holds only in-frame clones, not every one. The data show tens of thousands of clones, around nine tenths seen once. Germline CDR1 reads MDHEN; CDR2 reads SYDVKM. After removal of 8 bases from V and 4 bases from J, the junction contained 11 bases not matched to a gene. The CDR3 runs 15 residues. Study-level points and caveats: Nearly half of spike-specific TCRs reportedly target unmutated variant regions.

This chain joins TRBV28 and TRBJ1-1; 9 bases align to TRBD1. This receptor was taken from an adult in good health. The source was peripheral blood, collected on day 0 of MenACWY control vaccination. The CDR3 reads CASGQGSARLTEAFF. As DNA, the CDR3 is TGTGCCAGCGGACAGGGGTCAGCGCGGCTCACTGAAGCTTTCTTT. Using reference TRBV28 and TRBJ1-1 for the parts outside the CDR3, the full variable domain is DVKVTQSSRYLVKRTGEKVFLECVQDMDHENMFWYRQDPGLGLRLIYFSYDVKMKEKGDIPEGYSVSREKKERFSLILESASTNQTSMYLCASGQGSARLTEAFFGQGTRLTVV.